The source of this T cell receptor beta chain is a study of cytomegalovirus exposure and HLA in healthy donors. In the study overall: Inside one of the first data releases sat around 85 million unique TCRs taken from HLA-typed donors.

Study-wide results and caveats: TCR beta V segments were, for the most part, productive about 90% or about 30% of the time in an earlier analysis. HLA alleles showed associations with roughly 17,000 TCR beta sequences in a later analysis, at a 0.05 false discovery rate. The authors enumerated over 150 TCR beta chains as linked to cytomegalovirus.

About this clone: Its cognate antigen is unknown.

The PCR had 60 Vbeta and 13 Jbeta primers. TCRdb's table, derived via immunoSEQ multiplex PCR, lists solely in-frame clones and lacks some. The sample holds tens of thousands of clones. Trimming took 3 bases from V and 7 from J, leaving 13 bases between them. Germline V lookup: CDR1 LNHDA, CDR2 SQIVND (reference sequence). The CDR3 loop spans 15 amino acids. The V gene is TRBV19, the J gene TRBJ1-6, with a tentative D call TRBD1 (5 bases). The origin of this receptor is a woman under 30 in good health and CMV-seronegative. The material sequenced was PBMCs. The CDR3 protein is CASSILAGSNSPLHF. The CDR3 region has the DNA TGTGCCAGTAGTATTCTCGCAGGGTCCAATTCACCCCTCCACTTT.